The rows below give T cell receptor beta chains drawn from one sample of a study of post-analysis software for immune sequencing data. TCRdb passed the PCR reads through MiXCR, listing each CDR3 protein once. The profile shows approximately 570,000 distinct CDR3 sequences, around 47% of them singletons. Sequencing was done on a sample of blood. These receptors originate from a girl aged 5-17 years with multiple sclerosis. Each CDR3 is given with its conserved first and last residue. Fields, in order: J gene, D gene, V gene, clone size, CDR3 protein, CDR3 DNA. D genes are given only for firm matches. The size field is filled for only some rows; it gives once, few, many or a size class.

TRBJ2-6 | - | TRBV28 | few | CASTLGTGLGSGANVLTF | TGTGCCAGCACCTTAGGAACAGGGTTAGGCTCTGGGGCCAACGTCCTGACTTTC
TRBJ2-3 | TRBD2 | TRBV12-3/TRBV12-4 | - | CASSQGLESTDTQYF | TGTGCCAGCAGTCAAGGACTAGAGAGCACAGATACGCAGTATTTT
TRBJ2-1 | - | TRBV20-1 | many | CSARDPMVPINNEQFF | TGCAGTGCTAGAGACCCCATGGTGCCTATTAACAATGAGCAGTTCTTC
TRBJ2-7 | - | TRBV20-1 | - | CSARSGTSSYEQYF | TGCAGTGCTAGAAGCGGCACGAGCTCCTACGAGCAGTACTTC
TRBJ1-2 | - | TRBV6-5 | - | CASSYEQGGYYGYTF | TGTGCCAGCAGTTACGAGCAGGGAGGGTACTATGGCTACACCTTC
TRBJ2-1 | - | TRBV4-2 | - | CASSQDLSSYNEQFF | TGTGCCAGCAGCCAAGATCTTAGCTCCTACAATGAGCAGTTCTTC
TRBJ1-2 | - | TRBV23-1 | - | CATWLDGWEVDYGYTF | TGCGCCACCTGGTTGGACGGATGGGAAGTTGACTATGGCTACACCTTC
TRBJ2-7 | - | TRBV7-8 | - | CASSPRTPRYEQYF | TGTGCCAGCAGCCCAAGGACTCCACGATACGAGCAGTACTTC
TRBJ2-5 | - | TRBV4-1 | few | CASSQVIAPETQYF | TGCGCCAGCAGCCAAGTTATAGCCCCAGAGACCCAGTACTTC
TRBJ2-5 | TRBD2 | TRBV12-3/TRBV12-4 | few | CASSPGTSGGGETQYF | TGTGCCAGCAGTCCCGGGACTAGCGGGGGTGGAGAGACCCAGTACTTT
TRBJ1-1 | - | TRBV6-5 | few | CASSYWDTEAFF | TGTGCCAGCAGTTACTGGGACACTGAAGCTTTCTTT
TRBJ1-1 | TRBD1 | TRBV10-3 | - | CAISRDRVTEAFF | TGTGCCATCAGTCGGGACAGGGTCACTGAAGCTTTCTTT
TRBJ2-1 | TRBD2 | TRBV6-6 | few | CASSRSSGSSYNEQFF | TGTGCCAGCAGCCGCTCTAGCGGGAGCTCCTACAATGAGCAGTTCTTC
TRBJ1-2 | - | TRBV5-1 | - | CASSLLGQTNYGYTF | TGCGCCAGCAGCTTGTTAGGACAAACCAACTATGGCTACACCTTC
TRBJ2-7 | - | TRBV6-5 | - | CASSFYRELSYEQYF | TGTGCCAGCAGTTTCTACAGGGAACTTTCCTACGAGCAGTACTTC
TRBJ1-5 | TRBD1 | TRBV20-1 | - | CSARDGGTGRQPQHF | TGCAGTGCTAGAGACGGGGGGACAGGTCGGCAGCCCCAGCATTTT
TRBJ1-1 | - | TRBV29-1 | - | CSVEGRIRVEAFF | TGCAGCGTTGAAGGTCGAATCAGGGTGGAAGCTTTCTTT
TRBJ1-1 | - | TRBV12-3/TRBV12-4 | - | CASSRMANTEAFF | TGTGCCAGCAGTAGGATGGCGAACACTGAAGCTTTCTTT
TRBJ1-2 | TRBD1 | TRBV7-9 | once | CASSWTGVTENYGYTF | TGTGCCAGCAGCTGGACAGGGGTTACGGAAAACTATGGCTACACCTTC
TRBJ2-3 | TRBD2 | TRBV11-2 | - | CASSALRGEVLADTQYF | TGTGCCAGCAGCGCCCTTCGGGGGGAGGTTCTGGCAGATACGCAGTATTTT
TRBJ2-5 | TRBD2 | TRBV5-1 | - | CASSSLADETQYF | TGCGCCAGCAGCTCCCTAGCGGACGAGACCCAGTACTTC
TRBJ2-7 | - | TRBV5-5 | - | CASSFAGTRNLEQYF | TGTGCCAGCAGCTTTGCGGGTACCCGTAATTTAGAGCAGTACTTC
TRBJ1-6 | - | TRBV10-3 | - | CAISLATGNSPLHF | TGTGCCATCAGTCTAGCGACGGGCAATTCACCCCTCCACTTT
TRBJ2-7 | - | TRBV29-1 | few | CSVESSSSYEQYF | TGCAGCGTTGAATCTAGCTCATCCTACGAGCAGTACTTC
TRBJ2-3 | - | TRBV12-3/TRBV12-4 | - | CASSPTHGRIDAQYF | TGTGCCAGCAGTCCTACGCACGGGCGAATAGATGCGCAGTATTTT
TRBJ1-2 | - | TRBV20-1 | few | CSASPGVYGYTF | TGCAGTGCTAGCCCCGGGGTTTATGGCTACACCTTC
TRBJ2-1 | - | TRBV5-1 | - | CASSLESLTRNEQFF | TGCGCCAGCAGCTTGGAATCTCTTACAAGGAATGAGCAGTTCTTC
TRBJ1-2 | TRBD1 | TRBV20-1 | - | CSARAPGQGISNYGYTF | TGCAGTGCTAGAGCCCCGGGACAGGGGATCTCTAACTATGGCTACACCTTC
TRBJ1-5 | - | TRBV6-6 | - | CASSLGLNQPQHF | TGTGCCAGCAGTTTAGGGCTAAATCAGCCCCAGCATTTT
TRBJ2-3 | TRBD2 | TRBV5-1 | - | CASAPLAGGRSTDTQYF | TGCGCCAGCGCCCCCCTAGCGGGGGGGCGAAGCACAGATACGCAGTATTTT
TRBJ2-5 | - | TRBV7-8 | - | CASAVGPQETRYF | TGTGCCAGCGCTGTGGGACCCCAAGAGACCCGGTACTTC
TRBJ2-7 | - | TRBV18 | - | CASSPQERGRGVEQYF | TGTGCCAGCTCACCCCAAGAGAGGGGTAGAGGCGTCGAGCAGTACTTC
TRBJ2-1 | TRBD2 | TRBV6-1 | - | CASRDSRLAGRSYNEQFF | TGTGCCAGCAGGGACAGTAGGCTAGCGGGCCGATCCTACAATGAGCAGTTCTTC
TRBJ1-2 | - | TRBV14 | - | CASSQDGGRVSPRGYTF | TGTGCCAGCAGCCAAGATGGGGGCAGGGTATCCCCCCGGGGCTACACCTTC
TRBJ2-5 | - | TRBV29-1 | - | CSVEGSEETQYF | TGCAGCGTTGAAGGTTCCGAGGAGACCCAGTACTTC
TRBJ2-1 | - | TRBV5-1 | - | CASRFLAAGQQFF | TGCGCCAGCAGGTTCTTGGCCGCTGGGCAGCAGTTCTTC
TRBJ2-3 | TRBD1 | TRBV14 | - | CASSLQGGSTDTQYF | TGTGCCAGCAGCTTACAGGGGGGCTCCACAGATACGCAGTATTTT
TRBJ1-1 | - | TRBV5-6 | - | CASSLEGGPTEAFF | TGTGCCAGCAGCTTAGAGGGAGGACCCACTGAAGCTTTCTTT
TRBJ2-5 | - | TRBV7-8 | - | CASSLARGVRETQYF | TGTGCCAGCAGCTTAGCTAGGGGCGTTCGGGAGACCCAGTACTTC
TRBJ2-4 | - | TRBV5-1 | - | CASSPPHALEQYF | TGCGCCAGCAGCCCCCCGCACGCGCTTGAGCAGTACTTC
TRBJ1-4 | - | TRBV15 | few | CATSRAGSNEKLFF | TGTGCCACCAGCAGAGCGGGGAGTAATGAAAAACTGTTTTTT
TRBJ2-3 | TRBD1 | TRBV5-1 | - | CASGPGQRTDTQYF | TGCGCCAGCGGCCCGGGACAGCGCACAGATACGCAGTATTTT
TRBJ2-5 | - | TRBV7-2 | many | CASSLGAETQYF | TGTGCCAGCAGCTTAGGAGCTGAGACCCAGTACTTC
TRBJ2-3 | TRBD1 | TRBV12-3/TRBV12-4 | - | CASSFTGGAVDTQYF | TGTGCCAGCAGTTTCACAGGGGGCGCAGTAGATACGCAGTATTTT
TRBJ2-1 | - | TRBV12-3/TRBV12-4 | - | CASSHTFGQEQFF | TGTGCCAGCAGCCACACCTTTGGCCAGGAGCAGTTCTTC
TRBJ1-2 | - | TRBV7-2 | - | CASSLVADRNYGYTF | TGTGCCAGCAGCTTAGTGGCGGACCGTAACTATGGCTACACCTTC
TRBJ1-2 | TRBD1 | TRBV9 | - | CASSVVEGTGLHDGYTF | TGTGCCAGCAGCGTAGTCGAAGGGACAGGGCTTCACGATGGCTACACCTTC
TRBJ1-1 | TRBD1 | TRBV7-3 | - | CASRSTGVVTEAFF | TGTGCCAGCAGGTCAACAGGGGTGGTCACTGAAGCTTTCTTT
TRBJ2-1 | TRBD2 | TRBV11-2 | - | CVSSVWGTSGRRNEQFF | TGTGTCAGCAGCGTCTGGGGGACTAGCGGGAGAAGGAATGAGCAGTTCTTC
TRBJ2-1 | - | TRBV7-2 | - | CASSSFGNEQFF | TGTGCCAGCAGCTCGTTCGGAAATGAGCAGTTCTTC
TRBJ2-7 | - | TRBV21-1 | - | CASSKEGPPMPFYKQYF | TGTGCCAGCAGCAAAGAAGGACCGCCGATGCCCTTTTACAAGCAGTACTTC
TRBJ2-1 | TRBD2 | TRBV5-1 | few | CASSFASGSYNEQFF | TGCGCCAGCAGCTTCGCTAGCGGCTCCTACAATGAGCAGTTCTTC
TRBJ2-7 | TRBD1 | TRBV3-1 | few | CASSQAAKGASEQYF | TGTGCCAGCAGCCAGGCCGCGAAGGGGGCCAGCGAGCAGTACTTC
TRBJ1-2 | - | TRBV12-3/TRBV12-4 | few | CASSWGGGITGGYTF | TGTGCCAGCAGTTGGGGAGGGGGAATTACAGGCGGCTACACCTTC
TRBJ2-3 | TRBD1 | TRBV9 | - | CASSATGTGSIFTDTQYF | TGTGCCAGCAGCGCGACCGGGACAGGGAGTATTTTCACAGATACGCAGTATTTT